Listed here are 6 T cell receptor beta chains from one sample, sequenced in a study of T cell clonotyping in hematopoietic cell transplantation. Time point described: recipient sample about 28 days before transplant, after cytoreduction. Sequencing used immunoSEQ multiplex PCR; TCRdb keeps in-frame clones, though not all of them. Counted here are about 9,600 clones, approximately 79% occurring once; the ten biggest clones make up around a third. The material was peripheral blood mononuclear cells, obtained before stem cell transplant. These receptor sequences come from a man aged 60 to 75 with acute myeloid leukemia. Some clones in this sample may be carry-over from other donors' samples.

The chain joins TRBV28 to TRBJ2-3; 9 bases fit TRBD2. CDR3 length equals 18 residues. The germline gives CDR1 MDHEN, CDR2 SYDVKM. The J segment lost 5 bases and the V segment lost 1 base, leaving 13 bases of the junction unmatched. The CDR3 DNA reads as TGTGCCAGCAGTTTATTAGTCCAGGCGGGAGGGCCATTAGATACGCAGTATTTT. Protein sequence: CASSLLVQAGGPLDTQYF.

Points on this clone: A junction boundary mismatches the germline segment, possibly from a read error. The chain joins TRBV29-1 to TRBJ1-2; D remains ambiguous. The germline gives CDR1 SQVTM, CDR2 ANQGSEA. The CDR3 extends over 11 amino acids. This CDR3 is CSVGFRFEGSF. The CDR3 nucleotides read TGCAGCGTTGGTTTTCGGTTTGAGGGATCCTTC.

This clone has just one count. The chain has TRBV28 and TRBJ1-2; 10 nucleotides match TRBD1. After removal of 4 bases from V and 5 bases from J, the junction contained 4 bases not matched to a gene. The CDR3 spans 14 residues. Looked up from germline, CDR1 is MDHEN and CDR2 is SYDVKM. CDR3 bases: TGTGCCAGCAGTTCGGGACAGGGGCCTTATGGCTACACCTTC. Translating gives CASSSGQGPYGYTF.

This sequence joins TRBV29-1 and TRBJ2-1, with D uncertain. Per the germline V gene, CDR1 is SQVTM and CDR2 is ANQGSEA. V was trimmed by 2 bases and J by 2 bases, leaving 7 bases between them. The CDR3 extends over 13 amino acids. CDR3 DNA: TGCAGCGTTGAAAGAACAACCTACAATGAGCAGTTCTTC. Translating gives CSVERTTYNEQFF.

This chain uses TRBV27 with TRBJ2-7; the match to TRBD1 covers 9 bases. Germline CDR1 is MNHEY and CDR2 is SMNVEV (reference sequence). J gave up 3 bases and V 3 bases, and 3 bases lay outside the gene matches. The CDR3 is made up of 14 amino acids. CDR3 amino acids: CASSFGQGIYEQYF. The CDR3 nucleotides read TGTGCCAGCAGTTTTGGACAGGGGATCTACGAGCAGTACTTC.

This clone showed up just a few times. Other nucleotide sequences from this sample produce the same CDR3. The chain joins TRBV11-1 to TRBJ1-4; D gene ambiguous. Germline lookup yields CDR1 SGHAT and CDR2 FQDESV (reference sequence). The CDR3 totals 13 residues. V lost 1 base and J lost 8, with 8 bases in between. The CDR3 nucleotides read TGTGCCAGCAGCTTAGGACGGGCAGAAAAACTGTTTTTT. Its protein is CASSLGRAEKLFF.